This T cell receptor beta chain was obtained from a study of blood T cells in healthy people across ages. This clonotype turned up a few times. The length of the CDR3 is 12 residues. The germline CDR1 and CDR2 sequences are DFQATT and SNEGSKA (reference sequence). V shed 6 bases and J shed 4 bases, with 13 bases lying between them. A second PCR of roughly 6 to 12 cycles used a sample-barcoded 5' primer and a J-beta primer mix. MiXCR, applied by TCRdb to the 5' RACE reads, yields one record per CDR3 protein. The data contain about 1,000,000 distinct CDR3 sequences, over 35% of them singletons. Material: blood. This receptor was identified in an older woman in good health. The chain uses TRBV20-1 and TRBJ2-7; D tentatively fits TRBD1 or TRBD2 (6 bases each). CDR3 amino acids: CSAPAGQYEQYF. For the CDR3, the DNA is TGCAGTGCCCCGGCGGGACAATACGAGCAGTACTTC.